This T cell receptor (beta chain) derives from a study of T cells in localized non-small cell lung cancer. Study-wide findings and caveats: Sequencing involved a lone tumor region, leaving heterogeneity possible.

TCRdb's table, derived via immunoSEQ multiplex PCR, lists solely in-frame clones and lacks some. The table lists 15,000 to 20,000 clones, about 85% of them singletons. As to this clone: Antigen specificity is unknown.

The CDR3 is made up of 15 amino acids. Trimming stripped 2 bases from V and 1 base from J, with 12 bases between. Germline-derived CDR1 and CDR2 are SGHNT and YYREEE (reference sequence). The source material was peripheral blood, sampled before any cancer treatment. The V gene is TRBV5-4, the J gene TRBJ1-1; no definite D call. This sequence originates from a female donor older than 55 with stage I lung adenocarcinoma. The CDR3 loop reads CASSFSIRGNTEAFF. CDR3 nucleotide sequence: TGTGCCAGCAGCTTCTCAATCCGAGGGAACACTGAAGCTTTCTTT.